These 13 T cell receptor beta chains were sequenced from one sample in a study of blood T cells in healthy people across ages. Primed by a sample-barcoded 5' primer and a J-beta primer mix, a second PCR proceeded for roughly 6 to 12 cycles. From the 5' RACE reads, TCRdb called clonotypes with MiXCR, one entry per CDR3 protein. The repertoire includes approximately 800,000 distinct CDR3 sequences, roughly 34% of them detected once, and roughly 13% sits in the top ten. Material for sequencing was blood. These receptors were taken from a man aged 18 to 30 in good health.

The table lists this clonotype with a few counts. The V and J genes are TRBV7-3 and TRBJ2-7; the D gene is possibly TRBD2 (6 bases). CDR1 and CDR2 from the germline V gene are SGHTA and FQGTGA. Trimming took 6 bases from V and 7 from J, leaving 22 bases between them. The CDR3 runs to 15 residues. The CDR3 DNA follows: TGTGCCAGCAGTTATAGCGGAACGCCCTACAATGAGCAGTACTTC. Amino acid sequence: CASSYSGTPYNEQYF.

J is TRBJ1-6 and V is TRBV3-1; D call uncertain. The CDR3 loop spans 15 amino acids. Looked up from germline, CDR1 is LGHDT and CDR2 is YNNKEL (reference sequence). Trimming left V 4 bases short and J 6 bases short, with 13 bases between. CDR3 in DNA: TGTGCCAGCAGCCCGCGCGGGAATCCTAATTCACCCCTCCACTTT. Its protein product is CASSPRGNPNSPLHF.

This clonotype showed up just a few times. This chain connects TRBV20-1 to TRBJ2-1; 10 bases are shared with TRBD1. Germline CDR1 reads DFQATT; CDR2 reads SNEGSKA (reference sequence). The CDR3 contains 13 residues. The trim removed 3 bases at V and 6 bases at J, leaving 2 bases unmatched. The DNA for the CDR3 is TGCAGTGCTAGGGACAGGGGGGGCAATGAGCAGTTCTTC. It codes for CSARDRGGNEQFF.

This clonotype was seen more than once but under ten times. CDR3 amino acids: CASSPGPSGTEAFF. The CDR3 DNA follows: TGTGCCAGCAGCCCGGGACCCTCCGGCACTGAAGCTTTCTTT. The chain carries TRBV4-2 and TRBJ1-1; D may be TRBD1 (5 bases). Germline lookup yields CDR1 LGHNA and CDR2 YNFKEQ. There are 14 residues in the CDR3. V was shortened by 4 bases and J by 4 bases, with 13 bases between the two germline ends.

CDR3 loop: CASSPRSPYNEQFF. The DNA of the CDR3 is TGTGCCAGCAGCCCCCGGAGTCCCTACAATGAGCAGTTCTTC. The rearrangement uses TRBV5-6 and TRBJ2-1; D remains ambiguous. V dropped 4 bases and J dropped 2 bases, with 10 bases sitting between them. CDR1 is SGHDT, CDR2 YYEEEE, per germline. This CDR3 has 14 amino acids.

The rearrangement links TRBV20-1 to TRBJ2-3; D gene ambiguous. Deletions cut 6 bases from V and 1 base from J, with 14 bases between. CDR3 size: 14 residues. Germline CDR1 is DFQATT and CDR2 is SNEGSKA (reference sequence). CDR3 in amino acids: CSADQTSRTDTQYF. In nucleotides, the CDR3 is TGCAGTGCGGACCAGACATCCCGCACAGATACGCAGTATTTT.

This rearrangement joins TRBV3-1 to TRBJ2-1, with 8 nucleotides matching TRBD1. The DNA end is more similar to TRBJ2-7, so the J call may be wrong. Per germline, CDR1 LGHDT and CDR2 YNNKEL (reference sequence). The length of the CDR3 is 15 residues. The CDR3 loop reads CASSQGGTGINEQYF. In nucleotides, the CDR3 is TGTGCCAGCAGCCAAGGCGGGACAGGAATCAACGAGCAGTACTTC.

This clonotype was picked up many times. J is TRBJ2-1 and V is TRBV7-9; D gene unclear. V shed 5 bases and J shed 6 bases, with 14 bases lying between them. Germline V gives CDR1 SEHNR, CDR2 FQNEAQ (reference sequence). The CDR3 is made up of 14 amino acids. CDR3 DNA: TGTGCCAGCAGCCTCCCGCCAGAAGGCAATGAGCAGTTCTTC. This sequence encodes CASSLPPEGNEQFF.

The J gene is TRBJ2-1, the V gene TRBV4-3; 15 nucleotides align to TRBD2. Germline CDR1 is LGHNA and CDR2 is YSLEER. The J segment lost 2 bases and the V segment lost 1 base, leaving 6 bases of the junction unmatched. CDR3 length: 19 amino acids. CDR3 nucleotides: TGCGCCAGCAGCCAAGTGGCAGGACTAGCGGGGGGGACCTACAATGAGCAGTTCTTC. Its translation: CASSQVAGLAGGTYNEQFF.

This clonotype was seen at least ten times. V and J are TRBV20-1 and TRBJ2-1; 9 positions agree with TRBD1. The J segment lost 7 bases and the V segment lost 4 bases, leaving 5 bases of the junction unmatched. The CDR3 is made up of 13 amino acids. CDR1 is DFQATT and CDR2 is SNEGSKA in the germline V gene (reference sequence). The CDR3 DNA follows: TGCAGTGCTACCGGGACAGGGTATAATGAGCAGTTCTTC. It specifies CSATGTGYNEQFF.

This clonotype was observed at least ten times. The DNA of the CDR3 is TGTGCCAGCGGGGCAGGAAGCACAGATACGCAGTATTTT. This sequence encodes CASGAGSTDTQYF. J is TRBJ2-3 and V is TRBV7-9; perhaps TRBD1 as D (5 bases). The CDR3 has 13 residues. The germline V gene has CDR1 SEHNR and CDR2 FQNEAQ (reference sequence). The ends were cut back, 8 bases at V and 0 bases at J, with 9 bases in the middle.

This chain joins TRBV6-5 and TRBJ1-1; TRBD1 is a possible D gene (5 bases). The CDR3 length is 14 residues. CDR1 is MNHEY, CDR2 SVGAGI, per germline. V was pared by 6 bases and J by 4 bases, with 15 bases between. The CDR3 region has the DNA TGTGCCAGCAGGGGACGGCGGGGGAGCACTGAAGCTTTCTTT. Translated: CASRGRRGSTEAFF.

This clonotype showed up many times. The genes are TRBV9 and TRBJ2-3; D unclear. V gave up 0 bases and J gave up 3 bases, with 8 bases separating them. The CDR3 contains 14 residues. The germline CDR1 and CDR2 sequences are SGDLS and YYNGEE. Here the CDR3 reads CASSVGLRTDTQYF. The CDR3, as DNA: TGTGCCAGCAGCGTAGGCCTAAGGACAGATACGCAGTATTTT.